These 3 T cell receptor beta chains share one sample of origin, sequenced in a study of beta chain features in type 1 diabetes. General study results and limits: All four CD4+ subsets of Type 1 diabetes patients contained TCRB CDR3s that were moderately but significantly shorter.

No antigen is known for these receptors. The study reverse transcribed the entire isolated RNA, so it sequenced expressed TCRB transcripts. Produced via immunoSEQ multiplex PCR; TCRdb's table is partial and in-frame only. The table shows nearly 700,000 clones, with roughly 13% occurring only once. The material sequenced was naive CD4+ T cells from blood. The receptors here all came from a man between 18 and 35 years old with type 1 diabetes.

This clone was detected a few times. The chain couples TRBV9 to TRBJ2-2, with TRBD1 matching over 9 bases. V lost 2 bases to trimming and J lost 1 base; unmatched junction nucleotides: 12. The CDR3 contains 19 residues. Germline CDR1 and CDR2: SGDLS and YYNGEE. The CDR3 region has the DNA TGTGCCAGCAGCGTCGAACCGGGGATGGGACAGGGGAACACCGGGGAGCTGTTTTTT. As protein: CASSVEPGMGQGNTGELFF.

The chain recombines TRBV25-1 with TRBJ2-1, with a tentative D call TRBD2 (6 bases). With 8 bases removed from V and 3 bases from J, the gap between germline ends came to 8 bases. CDR3 length: 12 residues. In germline, CDR1 is MGHDK, CDR2 SYGVNS. The CDR3 region has the DNA TGTGCCAGCGGGGGGATCTACAATGAGCAGTTCTTC. Amino acid sequence: CASGGIYNEQFF.

This clone has only a few counts. The same CDR3 can be traced to other DNA sequences in this sample. The gene calls are TRBV7-9 and TRBJ1-1; D unclear. CDR1 and CDR2 from the germline V gene are SEHNR and FQNEAQ (reference sequence). There are 14 residues in the CDR3. Trimming removed 1 base at V and 1 base at J, with 7 bases between. CDR3 in amino acids: CASSLEAANTEAFF. In nucleotides, the CDR3 is TGTGCCAGCAGCTTAGAGGCAGCGAACACTGAAGCTTTCTTT.